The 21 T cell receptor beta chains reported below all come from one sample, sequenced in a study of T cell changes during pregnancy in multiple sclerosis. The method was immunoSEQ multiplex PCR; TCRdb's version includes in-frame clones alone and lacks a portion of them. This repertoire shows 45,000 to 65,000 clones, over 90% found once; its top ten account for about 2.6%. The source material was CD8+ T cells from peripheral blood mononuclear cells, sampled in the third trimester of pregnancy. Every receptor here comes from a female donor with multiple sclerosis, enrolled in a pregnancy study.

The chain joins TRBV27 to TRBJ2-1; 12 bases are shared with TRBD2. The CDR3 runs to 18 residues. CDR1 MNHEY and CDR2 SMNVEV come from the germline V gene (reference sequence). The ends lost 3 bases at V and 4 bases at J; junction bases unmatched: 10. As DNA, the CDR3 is TGTGCCAGCAGTTTTTTCTTAAGGACTAGCGGGACTTACAATGAGCAGTTCTTC. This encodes CASSFFLRTSGTYNEQFF.

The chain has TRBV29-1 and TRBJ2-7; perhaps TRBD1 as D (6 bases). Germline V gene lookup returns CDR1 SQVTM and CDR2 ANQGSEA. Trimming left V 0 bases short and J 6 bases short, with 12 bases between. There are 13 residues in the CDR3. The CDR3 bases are TGCAGCGTTGAAGATTCATGGACAGTCGAGCAGTACTTC. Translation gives CSVEDSWTVEQYF.

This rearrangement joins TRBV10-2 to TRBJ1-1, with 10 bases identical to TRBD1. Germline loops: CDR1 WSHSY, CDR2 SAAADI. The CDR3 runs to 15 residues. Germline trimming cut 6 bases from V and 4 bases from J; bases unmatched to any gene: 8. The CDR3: CASSDETGGFTEAFF. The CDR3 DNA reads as TGCGCCAGCAGCGACGAGACAGGGGGCTTCACTGAAGCTTTCTTT.

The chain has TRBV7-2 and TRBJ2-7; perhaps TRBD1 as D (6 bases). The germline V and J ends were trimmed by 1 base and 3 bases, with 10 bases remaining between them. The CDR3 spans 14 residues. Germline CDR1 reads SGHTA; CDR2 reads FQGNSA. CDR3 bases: TGTGCCAGCAGCTTAGGTGTAGGGGGCTACGAGCAGTACTTC. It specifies CASSLGVGGYEQYF.

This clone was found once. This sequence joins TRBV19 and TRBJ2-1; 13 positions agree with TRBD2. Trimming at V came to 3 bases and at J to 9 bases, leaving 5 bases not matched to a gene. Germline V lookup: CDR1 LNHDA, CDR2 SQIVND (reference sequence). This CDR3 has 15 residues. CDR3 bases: TGTGCCAGTAGTATGCGGACTAGCGGGAGAGCTGAGCAGTTCTTC. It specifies CASSMRTSGRAEQFF. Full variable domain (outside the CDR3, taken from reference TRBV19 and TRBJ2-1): DGGITQSPKYLFRKEGQNVTLSCEQNLNHDAMYWYRQDPGQGLRLIYYSQIVNDFQKGDIAEGYSVSREKKESFPLTVTSAQKNPTAFYLCASSMRTSGRAEQFFGPGTRLTVL.

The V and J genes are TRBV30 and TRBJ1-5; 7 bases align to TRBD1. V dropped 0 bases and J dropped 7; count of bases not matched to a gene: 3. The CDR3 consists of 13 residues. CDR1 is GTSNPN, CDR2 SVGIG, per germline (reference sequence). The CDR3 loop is CAWSVGGRQPQHF. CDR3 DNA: TGTGCCTGGAGTGTAGGGGGCCGGCAGCCCCAGCATTTT.

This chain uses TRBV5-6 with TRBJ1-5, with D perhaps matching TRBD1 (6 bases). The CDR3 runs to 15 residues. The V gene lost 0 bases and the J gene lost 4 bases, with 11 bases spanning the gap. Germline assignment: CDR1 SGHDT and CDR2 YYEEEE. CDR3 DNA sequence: TGTGCCAGCAGCTTGGGGCAGGGGACAAATCAGCCCCAGCATTTT. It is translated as CASSLGQGTNQPQHF.

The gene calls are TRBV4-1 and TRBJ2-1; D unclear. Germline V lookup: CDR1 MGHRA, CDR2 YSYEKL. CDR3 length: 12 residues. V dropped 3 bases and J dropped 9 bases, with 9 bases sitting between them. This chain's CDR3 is CASSQRDGEQFF. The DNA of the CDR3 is TGCGCCAGCAGCCAGAGAGATGGTGAGCAGTTCTTC.

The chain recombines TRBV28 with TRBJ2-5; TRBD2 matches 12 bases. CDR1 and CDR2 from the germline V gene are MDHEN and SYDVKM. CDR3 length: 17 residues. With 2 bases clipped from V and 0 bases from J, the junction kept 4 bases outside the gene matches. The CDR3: CASSLVLAGGYQETQYF. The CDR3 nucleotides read TGTGCCAGCAGTTTAGTCCTAGCGGGAGGGTACCAAGAGACCCAGTACTTC.

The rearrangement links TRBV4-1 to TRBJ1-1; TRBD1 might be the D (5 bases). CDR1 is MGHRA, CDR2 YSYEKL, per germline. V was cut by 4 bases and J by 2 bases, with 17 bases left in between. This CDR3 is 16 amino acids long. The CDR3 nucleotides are TGCGCCAGCAGCCTAAGATGGGACTCACCAAACACTGAAGCTTTCTTT. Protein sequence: CASSLRWDSPNTEAFF.

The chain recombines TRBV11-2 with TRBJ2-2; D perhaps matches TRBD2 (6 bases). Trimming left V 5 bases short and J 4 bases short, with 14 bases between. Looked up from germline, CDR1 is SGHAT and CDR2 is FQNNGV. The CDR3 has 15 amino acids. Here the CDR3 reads CASSGGVRSTGELFF. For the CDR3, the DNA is TGTGCCAGCAGCGGAGGGGTCCGGAGCACCGGGGAGCTGTTTTTT.

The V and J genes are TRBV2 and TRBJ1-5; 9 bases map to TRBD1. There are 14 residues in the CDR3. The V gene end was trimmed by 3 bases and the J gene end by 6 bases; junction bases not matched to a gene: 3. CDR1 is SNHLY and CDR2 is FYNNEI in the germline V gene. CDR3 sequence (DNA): TGTGCCAGCAGTGAGGGACAGGGTGGTCAGCCCCAGCATTTT. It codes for CASSEGQGGQPQHF.

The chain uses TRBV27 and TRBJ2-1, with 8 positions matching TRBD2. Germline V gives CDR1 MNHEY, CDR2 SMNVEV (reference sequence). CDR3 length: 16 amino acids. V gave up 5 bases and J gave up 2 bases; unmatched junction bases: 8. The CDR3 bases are TGTGCCAGCAGTGATGGACTAGCTCCAACCTACAATGAGCAGTTCTTC. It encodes CASSDGLAPTYNEQFF.

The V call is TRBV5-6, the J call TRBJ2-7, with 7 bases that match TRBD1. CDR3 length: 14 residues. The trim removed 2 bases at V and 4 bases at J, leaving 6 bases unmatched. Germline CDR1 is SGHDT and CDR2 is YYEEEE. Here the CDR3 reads CASSLGTAKYEQYF. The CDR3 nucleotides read TGTGCCAGCAGCTTAGGGACAGCCAAATACGAGCAGTACTTC.

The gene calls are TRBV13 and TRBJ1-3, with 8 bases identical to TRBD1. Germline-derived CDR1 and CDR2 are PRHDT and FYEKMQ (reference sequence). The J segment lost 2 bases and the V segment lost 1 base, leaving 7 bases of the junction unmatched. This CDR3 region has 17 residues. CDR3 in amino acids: CASSLVVDRGAGNTIYF. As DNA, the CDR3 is TGTGCCAGCAGCTTAGTCGTCGACAGGGGCGCTGGAAACACCATATATTTT.

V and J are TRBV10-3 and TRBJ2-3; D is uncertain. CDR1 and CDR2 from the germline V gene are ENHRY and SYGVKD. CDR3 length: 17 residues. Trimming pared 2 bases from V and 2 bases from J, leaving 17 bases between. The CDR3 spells CAISEPSVIADTDTQYF. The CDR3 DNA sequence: TGTGCCATCAGTGAGCCCAGTGTAATAGCAGACACAGATACGCAGTATTTT.

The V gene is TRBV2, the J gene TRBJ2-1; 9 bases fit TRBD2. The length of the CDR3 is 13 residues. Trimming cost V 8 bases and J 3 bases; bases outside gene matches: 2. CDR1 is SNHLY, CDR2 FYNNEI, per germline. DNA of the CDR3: TGTGCCAGCGGACTAGCGTTCTACAATGAGCAGTTCTTC. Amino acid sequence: CASGLAFYNEQFF. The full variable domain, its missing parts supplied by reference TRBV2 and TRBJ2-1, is EPEVTQTPSHQVTQMGQEVILRCVPISNHLYFYWYRQILGQKVEFLVSFYNNEISEKSEIFDDQFSVERPDGSNFTLKIRSTKLEDSAMYFCASGLAFYNEQFFGPGTRLTVL.

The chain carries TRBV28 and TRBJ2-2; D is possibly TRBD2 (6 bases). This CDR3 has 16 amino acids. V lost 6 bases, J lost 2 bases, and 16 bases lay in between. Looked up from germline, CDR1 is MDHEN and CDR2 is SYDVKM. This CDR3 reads CASSHPGLSNTGELFF. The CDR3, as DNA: TGTGCCAGCAGCCATCCGGGACTCTCCAACACCGGGGAGCTGTTTTTT.

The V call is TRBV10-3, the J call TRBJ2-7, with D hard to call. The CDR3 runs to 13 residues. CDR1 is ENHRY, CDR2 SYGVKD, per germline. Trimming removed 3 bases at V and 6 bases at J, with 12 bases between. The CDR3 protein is CAISEFSLGEQYF. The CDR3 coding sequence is TGTGCCATCAGTGAATTTAGCCTGGGCGAGCAGTACTTC.

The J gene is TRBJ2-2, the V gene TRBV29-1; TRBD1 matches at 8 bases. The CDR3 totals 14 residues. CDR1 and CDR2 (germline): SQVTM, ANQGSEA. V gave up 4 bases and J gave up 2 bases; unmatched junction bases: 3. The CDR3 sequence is CSVVGTGNTGELFF. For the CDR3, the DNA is TGCAGCGTTGTCGGGACAGGCAACACCGGGGAGCTGTTTTTT.

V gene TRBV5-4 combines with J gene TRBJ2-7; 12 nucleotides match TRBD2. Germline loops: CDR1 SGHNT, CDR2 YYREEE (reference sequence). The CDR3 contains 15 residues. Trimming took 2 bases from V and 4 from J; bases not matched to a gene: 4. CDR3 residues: CASSFGLAGGYEQYF. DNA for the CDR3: TGTGCCAGCAGCTTCGGTCTAGCGGGAGGGTACGAGCAGTACTTC. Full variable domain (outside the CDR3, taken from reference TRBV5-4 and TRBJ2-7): ETGVTQSPTHLIKTRGQQVTLRCSSQSGHNTVSWYQQALGQGPQFIFQYYREEENGRGNFPPRFSGLQFPNYSSELNVNALELDDSALYLCASSFGLAGGYEQYFGPGTRLTVT.